A selection of T cell receptor beta chains follows, all from one sample in a study of radiation and T cells in renal cell carcinoma. Clones were sequenced by immunoSEQ multiplex PCR, and TCRdb holds only the in-frame ones, with some missing. Of roughly 100,000 clones listed, 65% to 85% were seen once; the top ten hold roughly 6%. The sample was blood, taken from a patient whose treatment included radiotherapy and nephrectomy. The receptors come from a man aged 55 to 70 with renal cell carcinoma. Each CDR3 is given with its conserved first and last residue. A D gene is named only where the DNA matches it firmly. Some rows have no size entry. The others give once, few or many, or a class for an expanded clone.

V gene	D gene	J gene	CDR3 length	clone size	CDR3 DNA	CDR3 protein
TRBV27	TRBD2	TRBJ2-1	14	NA	TGTGCCAGCACCCTAACCCACCTAGCGGATGAGCAGTTCTTC	CASTLTHLADEQFF
TRBV5-1	TRBD1	TRBJ2-2	19	NA	TGCGCCAGCAGCTTGTCCGGGACAGGGGTTTTTAGTTACACCGGGGAGCTGTTTTTT	CASSLSGTGVFSYTGELFF
TRBV15	NA	TRBJ1-4	13	NA	TGTGCCACCAGCAGAGTTCAGGGCGAAAAACTGTTTTTT	CATSRVQGEKLFF
TRBV27	TRBD2	TRBJ2-7	16	NA	TGTGCCAGCAGTTCATCAGGGACTAGCAGACCCTACGAGCAGTACTTC	CASSSSGTSRPYEQYF
TRBV6-5	NA	TRBJ1-1	14	NA	TGTGCCAGCCCCCCAGGGACCATGAACACTGAAGCTTTCTTT	CASPPGTMNTEAFF
TRBV6-5	NA	TRBJ1-1	15	NA	TGTGCCAGCAGTTACTCGGCACACCTGAACACTGAAGCTTTCTTT	CASSYSAHLNTEAFF
TRBV28	TRBD2	TRBJ2-2	15	NA	TGTGCCAGCAGTTTTTTGAGCGGGAGCACCGGGGAGCTGTTTTTT	CASSFLSGSTGELFF
TRBV5-1	NA	TRBJ2-2	14	few	TGCGCCAGCAGCTGGGAAGCAAAGGTCGGGGAGCTGTTTTTT	CASSWEAKVGELFF
TRBV7-7	TRBD1	TRBJ2-5	16	NA	TGTGCCAGCAGCGTCCCTACAGGGGGAGTTGGAGAGACCCAGTACTTC	CASSVPTGGVGETQYF
TRBV18	TRBD2	TRBJ2-1	14	NA	TGTGCCAGCTCACTAGCGGGAGATCGCAATGAGCAGTTCTTC	CASSLAGDRNEQFF
TRBV5-4	NA	TRBJ2-7	14	NA	TGTGCCAGCAGCTTAGGGGCTCCCACCTACGAGCAGTACTTC	CASSLGAPTYEQYF
TRBV19	NA	TRBJ1-2	15	few	TGTGCCAGTACAATGGGGCGACTTAACAACTATGGCTACACCTTC	CASTMGRLNNYGYTF
TRBV29-1	NA	TRBJ2-6	17	NA	TGCAGCTACTTGGCAGGGGGCGGGAGCGCTGGGGCCAACGTCCTGACTTTC	CSYLAGGGSAGANVLTF
TRBV23-1	TRBD1	TRBJ1-5	15	once	TGCGCCAGCGCGACCCCGGACAGGGTCAATCAGCCCCAGCATTTT	CASATPDRVNQPQHF
TRBV9	NA	TRBJ2-3	15	NA	TGTGCCAGCAGCGTCAGGCCGGGCGGGACAGATACGCAGTATTTT	CASSVRPGGTDTQYF
TRBV28	NA	TRBJ1-1	14	NA	TGTGCCAGCAGCGTTGGGGCCCTTCTCACTGAAGCTTTCTTT	CASSVGALLTEAFF
TRBV5-1	NA	TRBJ2-1	15	NA	TGCGCCAGCAGCTTGGACGTAGGCTCCTACAATGAGCAGTTCTTC	CASSLDVGSYNEQFF